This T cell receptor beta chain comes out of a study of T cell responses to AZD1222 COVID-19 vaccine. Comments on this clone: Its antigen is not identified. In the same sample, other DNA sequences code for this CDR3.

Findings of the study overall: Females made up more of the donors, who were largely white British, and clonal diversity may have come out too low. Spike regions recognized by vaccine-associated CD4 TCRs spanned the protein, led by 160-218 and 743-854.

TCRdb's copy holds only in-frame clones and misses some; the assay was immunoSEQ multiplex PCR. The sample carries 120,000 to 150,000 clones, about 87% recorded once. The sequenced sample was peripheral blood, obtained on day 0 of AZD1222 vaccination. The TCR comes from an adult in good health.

The CDR3: CAWSPHSNQPQHF. DNA of the CDR3: TGTGCCTGGAGTCCCCATAGCAATCAGCCCCAGCATTTT. This chain joins TRBV30 and TRBJ1-5; D gene ambiguous. Trimming removed 2 bases from V and 0 bases from J, with 5 bases in between. This CDR3 contains 13 residues. Germline CDR1 GTSNPN, CDR2 SVGIG (reference sequence).